This TCR beta chain emerged from a study of OX40 agonist ivuxolimab in advanced cancers. Study-wide context: While on treatment, patients had intravenous ivuxolimab at 0.01 to 10 mg/kg every 2 weeks.

Worth noting for this clone: The antigen remains unidentified.

Study observations and caveats: In general, CD8+ T cells held more expanded clones than CD4+ did, on average.

The table came from immunoSEQ multiplex PCR; TCRdb's copy has only in-frame clones and leaves some out. The repertoire holds 85,000 to 130,000 clones, with about nine tenths as singletons. The sample here was CD4+ or CD8+ T cells sorted from blood, taken in a trial of the OX40 agonist ivuxolimab. The TCR sequence derives from an adult with an advanced solid tumor such as melanoma, head and neck, liver or kidney cancer.

CDR3 amino acids: CASSPPSSSGGLDTQYF. The CDR3 DNA follows: TGCGCCAGCAGCCCTCCCTCCTCTAGCGGGGGTCTAGATACGCAGTATTTT. The rearrangement uses TRBV5-1 and TRBJ2-3; TRBD2 agrees at 10 bases. CDR3 length equals 17 residues. Germline CDR1 and CDR2: SGHRS and YFSETQ. The V and J ends lost 4 bases and 5 bases, in that order; junction bases with no gene match: 13.